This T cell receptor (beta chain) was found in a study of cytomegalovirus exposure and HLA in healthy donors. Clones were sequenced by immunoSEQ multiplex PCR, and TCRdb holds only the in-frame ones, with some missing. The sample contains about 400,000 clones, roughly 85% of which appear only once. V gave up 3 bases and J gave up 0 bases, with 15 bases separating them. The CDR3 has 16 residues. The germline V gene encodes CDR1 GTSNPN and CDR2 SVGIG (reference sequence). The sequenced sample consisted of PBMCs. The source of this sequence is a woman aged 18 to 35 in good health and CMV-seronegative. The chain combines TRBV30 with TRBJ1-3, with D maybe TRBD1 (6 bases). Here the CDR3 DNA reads TGTGCCTGGAGGAACCGGGACACAAGCTCTGGAAACACCATATATTTT. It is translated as CAWRNRDTSSGNTIYF.